The rows below give T cell receptor beta chains drawn from one sample of a study of blood T cell repertoires in COVID-19. The table came from immunoSEQ multiplex PCR; TCRdb's copy has only in-frame clones and leaves some out. The table includes 130,000 to 150,000 clones, around 85% detected once. Source material: peripheral blood. All receptors derive from a woman between 35 and 50 years old with active or convalescent COVID-19. The CDR3 runs from the conserved cysteine through the conserved F or W. D genes are given only for firm matches. Expanded clones are given a class, and other clones once, few, many or no size at all.

CDR3aa: CASSPPRADYGYTF; CDR3nt: TGTGCCAGCTCACCACCCAGGGCGGACTATGGCTACACCTTC; d_gene: -; v_gene: TRBV18; j_gene: TRBJ1-2; abundance: -
CDR3aa: CASSYTGSGSYNEQFF; CDR3nt: TGTGCCAGCAGTTACACCGGGAGCGGCTCCTACAATGAGCAGTTCTTC; d_gene: -; v_gene: TRBV6-5; j_gene: TRBJ2-1; abundance: -
CDR3aa: CARRRRRPEAFF; CDR3nt: TGTGCCAGAAGGCGACGGAGGCCTGAAGCTTTCTTT; d_gene: -; v_gene: TRBV5-3; j_gene: TRBJ1-1; abundance: -
CDR3aa: CASSLSGATGELFF; CDR3nt: TGTGCCAGCAGCCTCAGCGGGGCCACCGGGGAGCTGTTTTTT; d_gene: TRBD2; v_gene: TRBV14; j_gene: TRBJ2-2; abundance: -
CDR3aa: CASSLSTGSTEAFF; CDR3nt: TGTGCCAGCAGCCTATCGACCGGGTCCACTGAAGCTTTCTTT; d_gene: -; v_gene: TRBV28; j_gene: TRBJ1-1; abundance: once
CDR3aa: CASSGRDRGTEAFF; CDR3nt: TGCGCCAGCAGTGGGAGGGACAGGGGAACTGAAGCTTTCTTT; d_gene: TRBD1; v_gene: TRBV10-2; j_gene: TRBJ1-1; abundance: -
CDR3aa: CASSPFGRDRYYNEQFF; CDR3nt: TGTGCCAGCAGCCCGTTTGGCCGGGACAGGTACTACAATGAGCAGTTCTTC; d_gene: TRBD1; v_gene: TRBV16; j_gene: TRBJ2-1; abundance: -
CDR3aa: CASSNYEQGAAGNTIYF; CDR3nt: TGTGCCAGCAGCAATTACGAACAGGGGGCGGCTGGAAACACCATATATTTT; d_gene: -; v_gene: TRBV21-1; j_gene: TRBJ1-3; abundance: -
CDR3aa: CASSPRKGANEKLFF; CDR3nt: TGTGCCAGCAGCCCTCGGAAGGGGGCTAATGAAAAACTGTTTTTT; d_gene: -; v_gene: TRBV9; j_gene: TRBJ1-4; abundance: -
CDR3aa: CASSLAHVRGPYGEQFF; CDR3nt: TGTGCCAGCAGCTTAGCCCACGTGCGGGGGCCTTATGGTGAGCAGTTCTTC; d_gene: -; v_gene: TRBV7-9; j_gene: TRBJ2-1; abundance: -
CDR3aa: CASSLQENIQYF; CDR3nt: TGCGCCAGCAGCTTACAGGAAAACATTCAGTACTTC; d_gene: -; v_gene: TRBV5-1; j_gene: TRBJ2-4; abundance: once
CDR3aa: CASSQVMGPNTEAFF; CDR3nt: TGTGCCAGCAGCCAAGTTATGGGCCCGAACACTGAAGCTTTCTTT; d_gene: -; v_gene: TRBV3-1/TRBV3-2; j_gene: TRBJ1-1; abundance: -
CDR3aa: CASRLRGPTGETQYF; CDR3nt: TGTGCCAGCAGATTAAGGGGGCCTACCGGAGAGACCCAGTACTTC; d_gene: TRBD1; v_gene: TRBV11-2; j_gene: TRBJ2-5; abundance: few
CDR3aa: CASSSRGSGANVLTF; CDR3nt: TGTGCCAGCAGCTCTCGAGGCTCTGGGGCCAACGTCCTGACTTTC; d_gene: -; v_gene: TRBV7-9; j_gene: TRBJ2-6; abundance: -
CDR3aa: CASSQNPGQGDEAFF; CDR3nt: TGCGCCAGCAGCCAAAATCCGGGACAGGGAGATGAAGCTTTCTTT; d_gene: TRBD1; v_gene: TRBV5-1; j_gene: TRBJ1-1; abundance: -
CDR3aa: CASSFLSEASGTPTDTQYF; CDR3nt: TGTGCCAGCAGTTTTCTTTCCGAGGCTAGCGGGACCCCTACAGATACGCAGTATTTT; d_gene: TRBD2; v_gene: TRBV27; j_gene: TRBJ2-3; abundance: -